This T cell receptor (beta chain) originates from a study of human T cells and chemical hapten exposure. The CDR3 loop spans 16 amino acids. Germline V gene data show CDR1 as SGHTA and CDR2 as FQGNSA. Trimming left V 1 base short and J 4 bases short, with 14 bases between. Total RNA came from unfractionated whole blood. TCRdb reanalysed the 5' RACE reads using MiXCR and keeps one entry per CDR3 protein. The table records 81,000 or so distinct CDR3 sequences, under 10% of them present only once. This clonotype was counted ten times or more. The chain couples TRBV7-2 to TRBJ2-1; no firm D call. The clonotype was recovered from a male donor in good health. CDR3 nucleotides: TGTGCCAGCAGCTTAGGAAGAGAATGGGGATACAATGAGCAGTTCTTC. Translated: CASSLGREWGYNEQFF.